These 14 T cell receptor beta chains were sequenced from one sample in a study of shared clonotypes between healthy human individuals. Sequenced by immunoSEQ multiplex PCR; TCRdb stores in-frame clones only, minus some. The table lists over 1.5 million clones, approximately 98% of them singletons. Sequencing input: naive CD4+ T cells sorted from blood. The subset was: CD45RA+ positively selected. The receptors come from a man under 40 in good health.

In nucleotides, the CDR3 is TGTGCCAGCAGCTTTTATTGGGGGGACAATCAGCCCCAGCATTTT. This sequence encodes CASSFYWGDNQPQHF. J is TRBJ1-5 and V is TRBV5-6; TRBD1 is a possible D gene (5 bases). Trimming cost V 2 bases and J 3 bases, with 12 bases left between them. The CDR3 contains 15 residues. Per the germline V gene, CDR1 is SGHDT and CDR2 is YYEEEE.

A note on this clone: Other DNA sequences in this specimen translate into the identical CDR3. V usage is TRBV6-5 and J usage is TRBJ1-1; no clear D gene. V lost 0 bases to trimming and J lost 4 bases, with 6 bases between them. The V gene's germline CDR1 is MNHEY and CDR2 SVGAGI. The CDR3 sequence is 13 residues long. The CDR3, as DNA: TGTGCCAGCAGTTACTCTGGAGGCACTGAAGCTTTCTTT. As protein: CASSYSGGTEAFF.

Here the CDR3 DNA reads TGTGCCAGCAGTTTCACTAGCAATGAGCAGTTCTTC. As protein: CASSFTSNEQFF. The rearrangement uses TRBV2 and TRBJ2-1, with D perhaps matching TRBD2 (5 bases). Germline-derived CDR1 and CDR2 are SNHLY and FYNNEI. Trimming left V 5 bases short and J 6 bases short, with 8 bases between. CDR3 length equals 12 residues.

The CDR3 DNA reads TGTGCCAGCAGTGTGGAGTGGGGAAACACCATATATTTT. As protein: CASSVEWGNTIYF. V usage is TRBV6-5 and J usage is TRBJ1-3; no firm D call. Germline V gene sequence: CDR1 MNHEY, CDR2 SVGAGI. The V gene lost 5 bases and the J gene lost 4 bases, with 9 bases spanning the gap. The CDR3 runs to 13 residues.

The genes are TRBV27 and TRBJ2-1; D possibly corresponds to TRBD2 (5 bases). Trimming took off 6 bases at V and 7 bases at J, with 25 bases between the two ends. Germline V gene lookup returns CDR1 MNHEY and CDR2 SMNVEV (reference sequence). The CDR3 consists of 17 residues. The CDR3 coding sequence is TGTGCCAGCAGATGGGCAGGAGTAGCGCCAGTGGGGAATGAGCAGTTCTTC. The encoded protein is CASRWAGVAPVGNEQFF.

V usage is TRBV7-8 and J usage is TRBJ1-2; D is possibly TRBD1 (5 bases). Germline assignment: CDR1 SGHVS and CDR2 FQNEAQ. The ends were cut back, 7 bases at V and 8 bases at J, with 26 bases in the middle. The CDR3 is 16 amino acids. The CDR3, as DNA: TGTGCCAGCAACATCCGGCCTAGAGGGCAGGGAGACGGCTACACCTTC. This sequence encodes CASNIRPRGQGDGYTF.

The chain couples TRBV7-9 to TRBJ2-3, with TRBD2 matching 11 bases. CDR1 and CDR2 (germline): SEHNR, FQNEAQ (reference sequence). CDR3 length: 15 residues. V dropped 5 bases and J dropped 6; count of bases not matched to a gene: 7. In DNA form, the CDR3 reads TGTGCCAGCAGCCCTAGCGGGAGGCTCCTTGATACGCAGTATTTT. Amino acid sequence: CASSPSGRLLDTQYF. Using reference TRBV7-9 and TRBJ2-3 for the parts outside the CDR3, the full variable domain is DTGVSQNPRHKITKRGQNVTFRCDPISEHNRLYWYRQTLGQGPEFLTYFQNEAQLEKSRLLSDRFSAERPKGSFSTLEIQRTEQGDSAMYLCASSPSGRLLDTQYFGPGTRLTVL.

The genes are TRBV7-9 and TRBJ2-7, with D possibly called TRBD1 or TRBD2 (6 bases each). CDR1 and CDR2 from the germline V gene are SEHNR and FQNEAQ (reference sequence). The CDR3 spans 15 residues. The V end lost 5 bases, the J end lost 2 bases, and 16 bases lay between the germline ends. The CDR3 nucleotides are TGTGCCAGCAGCCGCCGTCGGGGGCGACCCTACGAGCAGTACTTC. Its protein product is CASSRRRGRPYEQYF.

The CDR3 nucleotides read TGTGCCAGCAGCTTAGTACCTAACTATGGCTACACCTTC. Its translation is CASSLVPNYGYTF. The chain combines TRBV11-2 with TRBJ1-2; D is undetermined. V dropped 1 base and J dropped 0 bases, with 3 bases sitting between them. CDR3 size: 13 residues. Germline lookup yields CDR1 SGHAT and CDR2 FQNNGV.

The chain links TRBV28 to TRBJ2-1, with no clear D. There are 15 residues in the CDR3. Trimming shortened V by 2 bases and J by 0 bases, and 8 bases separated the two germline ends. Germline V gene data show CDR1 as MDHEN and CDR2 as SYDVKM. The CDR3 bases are TGTGCCAGCAGTTTAATGGGCAGCTCCTACAATGAGCAGTTCTTC. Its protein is CASSLMGSSYNEQFF.

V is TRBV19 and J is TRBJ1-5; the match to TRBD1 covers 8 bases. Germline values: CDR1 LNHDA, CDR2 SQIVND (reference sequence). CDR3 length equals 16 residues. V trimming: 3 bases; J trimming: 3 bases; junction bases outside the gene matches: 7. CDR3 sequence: CASSIRQGQNNQPQHF. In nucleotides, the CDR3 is TGTGCCAGTAGTATCCGACAGGGGCAAAACAATCAGCCCCAGCATTTT.

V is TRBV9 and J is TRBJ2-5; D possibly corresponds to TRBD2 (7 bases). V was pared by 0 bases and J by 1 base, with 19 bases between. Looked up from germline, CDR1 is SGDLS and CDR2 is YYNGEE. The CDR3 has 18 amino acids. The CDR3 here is CASSVDPRGTHTQETQYF. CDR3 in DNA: TGTGCCAGCAGCGTAGACCCGCGGGGGACACACACCCAAGAGACCCAGTACTTC. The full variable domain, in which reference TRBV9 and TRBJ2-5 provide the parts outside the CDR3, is DSGVTQTPKHLITATGQRVTLRCSPRSGDLSVYWYQQSLDQGLQFLIQYYNGEERAKGNILERFSAQQFPDLHSELNLSSLELGDSALYFCASSVDPRGTHTQETQYFGPGTRLLVL.

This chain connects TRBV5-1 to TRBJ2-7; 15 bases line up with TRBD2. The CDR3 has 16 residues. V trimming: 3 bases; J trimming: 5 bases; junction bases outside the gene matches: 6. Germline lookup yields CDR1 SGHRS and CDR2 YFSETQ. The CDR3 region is CASSWGLAGGKNEQYF. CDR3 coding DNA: TGCGCCAGCAGCTGGGGACTAGCGGGAGGAAAGAACGAGCAGTACTTC.

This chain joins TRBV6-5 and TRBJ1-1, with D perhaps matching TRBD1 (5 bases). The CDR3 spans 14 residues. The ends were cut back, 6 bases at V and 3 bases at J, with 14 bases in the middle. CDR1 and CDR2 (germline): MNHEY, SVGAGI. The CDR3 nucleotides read TGTGCCAGCAGAAACGGGGGGACCCACACTGAAGCTTTCTTT. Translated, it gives CASRNGGTHTEAFF.